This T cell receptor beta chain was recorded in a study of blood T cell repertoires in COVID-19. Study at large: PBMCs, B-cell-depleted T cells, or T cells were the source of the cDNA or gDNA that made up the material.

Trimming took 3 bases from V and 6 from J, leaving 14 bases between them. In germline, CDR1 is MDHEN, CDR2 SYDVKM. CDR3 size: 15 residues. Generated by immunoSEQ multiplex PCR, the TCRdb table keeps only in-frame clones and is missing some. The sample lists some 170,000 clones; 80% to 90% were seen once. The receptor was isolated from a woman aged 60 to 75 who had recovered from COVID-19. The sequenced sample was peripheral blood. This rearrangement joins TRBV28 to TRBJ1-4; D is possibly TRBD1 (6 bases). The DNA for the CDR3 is TGTGCCAGCAGTTTTTGGGGGGCGGGGGATGAAAAACTGTTTTTT. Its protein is CASSFWGAGDEKLFF.